This passage covers 9 T cell receptor beta chains from one sample sequenced in a study of blood T cell repertoires in COVID-19. TCRdb keeps only in-frame clones here, not all; method: immunoSEQ multiplex PCR. The sample has about 190,000 clones; around 91% are singletons. Sequences were obtained from peripheral blood. These receptors came from a man between 45 and 60 years old with acute or convalescent COVID-19.

The chain recombines TRBV19 with TRBJ1-2; the match to TRBD1 covers 7 bases. V lost 7 bases and J lost 8; bases outside the gene matches: 13. The germline V gene has CDR1 LNHDA and CDR2 SQIVND (reference sequence). This CDR3 is built from 14 residues. The CDR3 sequence: CASISRGSVWGYTF. DNA for the CDR3: TGTGCCAGTATATCCAGGGGGTCCGTGTGGGGCTACACCTTC.

The rearrangement uses TRBV28 and TRBJ1-1; D perhaps matches TRBD1 (6 bases). V lost 5 bases and J 1 base, leaving 11 bases between the germline ends. Per the germline V gene, CDR1 is MDHEN and CDR2 is SYDVKM. The CDR3 runs to 14 residues. The CDR3 nucleotides are TGTGCCAGCAGTCCCGGGACACCGAACACTGAAGCTTTCTTT. Amino acids: CASSPGTPNTEAFF.

The chain joins TRBV27 to TRBJ1-1; D unclear. From germline, CDR1 is MNHEY and CDR2 SMNVEV (reference sequence). CDR3 size: 13 residues. Trimming pared 5 bases from V and 0 bases from J, leaving 7 bases between. In DNA form, the CDR3 reads TGTGCCAGCAGTACCACACTGAACACTGAAGCTTTCTTT. The encoded protein is CASSTTLNTEAFF.

The CDR3 reads CASRGTGQGETQYF. The CDR3 region has the DNA TGTGCCAGCAGGGGGACAGGGCAGGGGGAGACCCAGTACTTC. The rearrangement links TRBV28 to TRBJ2-5; 9 positions agree with TRBD1. Looked up from germline, CDR1 is MDHEN and CDR2 is SYDVKM. Trimming at V came to 6 bases and at J to 5 bases, leaving 7 bases not matched to a gene. This CDR3 has 14 amino acids.

This chain links TRBV28 with TRBJ1-1; D may be TRBD1 (6 bases). The CDR3 has 17 amino acids. The V gene's germline CDR1 is MDHEN and CDR2 SYDVKM. Trimming left V 5 bases short and J 0 bases short, with 19 bases between. CDR3 sequence reads: CASSPRSITGLNTEAFF. CDR3 in DNA: TGTGCCAGCAGTCCCCGCTCTATTACAGGGCTGAACACTGAAGCTTTCTTT.

This clone came up once. The V and J genes are TRBV28 and TRBJ1-2, with D perhaps matching TRBD1 (6 bases). In germline, CDR1 is MDHEN, CDR2 SYDVKM. Between the trimmed V and J ends, which lost 3 bases and 4 bases, there was a span of 15 bases. This CDR3 has 15 residues. CDR3 region: CASSFPGGLGYGYTF. Written as DNA, the CDR3 is TGTGCCAGCAGTTTTCCGGGGGGGCTCGGCTATGGCTACACCTTC.

The chain has TRBV6-5 and TRBJ1-3; unclear D gene. V shed 6 bases and J shed 3 bases, with 15 bases lying between them. The CDR3 has 15 amino acids. Germline V gene sequence: CDR1 MNHEY, CDR2 SVGAGI. CDR3 protein: CASSPSAGGGNTIYF. The DNA for the CDR3 is TGTGCCAGCAGCCCCTCGGCGGGAGGTGGAAACACCATATATTTT.

The CDR3 DNA sequence: TGTGCCAGCAGCTTGACTAGCGGGGGCACCGGGGAGCTGTTTTTT. Amino acid sequence: CASSLTSGGTGELFF. The chain carries TRBV7-3 and TRBJ2-2; 12 nucleotides line up with TRBD2. V lost 3 bases to trimming and J lost 4 bases; unmatched junction nucleotides: 0. CDR1 is SGHTA, CDR2 FQGTGA, per germline. This CDR3 contains 15 residues.

The chain uses TRBV9 and TRBJ2-3; TRBD2 matches 9 bases. Germline CDR1 reads SGDLS; CDR2 reads YYNGEE. Losses at the gene ends were 2 bases for V and 5 bases for J; bases not matched to a gene: 6. This CDR3 contains 15 residues. CDR3 coding DNA: TGTGCCAGCAGCGTCTGGCGGGGGGGCAGAGATACGCAGTATTTT. It yields the protein CASSVWRGGRDTQYF. Drawing the rest from reference TRBV9 and TRBJ2-3, the complete variable domain is DSGVTQTPKHLITATGQRVTLRCSPRSGDLSVYWYQQSLDQGLQFLIQYYNGEERAKGNILERFSAQQFPDLHSELNLSSLELGDSALYFCASSVWRGGRDTQYFGPGTRLTVL.